The T cell receptor beta chain described here comes from a study of identical twins. This clonotype appeared a few times. The CDR3 sequence is 14 residues long. The trim removed 4 bases at V and 4 bases at J, leaving 6 bases unmatched. CDR1 SGHTA and CDR2 FQGNSA come from the germline V gene. Template switching supplied a universal primer site; unique molecular identifiers were carried on the cDNA. TCRdb processed the 5' RACE reads anew with MiXCR; each CDR3 protein has one entry. This sample has roughly 1,500,000 distinct CDR3 sequences, with under 35% found just once. The J gene is TRBJ1-2, the V gene TRBV7-2, with TRBD1 matching 7 bases. The clonotype comes from a newborn girl in good health. The specimen was cord blood. This CDR3 is CASSSHRGLYGYTF. CDR3 bases: TGTGCCAGCAGCTCCCACAGGGGCCTCTATGGCTACACCTTC.